A selection of T cell receptor beta chains follows, all from one sample in a study of blood T cell repertoires in COVID-19. Measured with immunoSEQ multiplex PCR; TCRdb has only the in-frame clones, and not every one. The sample lists under 170,000 clones; 70% to 90% were seen once. The sample comprised peripheral blood. These receptor sequences come from a man between 65 and 85 years old with acute or convalescent COVID-19. CDR3s include the opening cysteine and the closing phenylalanine or tryptophan. D genes are given only for firm matches. Rows may omit the clone size; those that give it use once, few, many or a size class.

size | D | J | V | DNA | CDR3
NA | TRBD1 | TRBJ1-1 | TRBV30 | TGTGCCTGGGACAGGGGGTACATGAACACTGAAGCTTTCTTT | CAWDRGYMNTEAFF
few | TRBD1 | TRBJ1-1 | TRBV4-1 | TGCGCCAGCAGCCGTACCGGGACAGGGAACACTGAAGCTTTCTTT | CASSRTGTGNTEAFF
NA | TRBD1 | TRBJ1-2 | TRBV28 | TGTGCCAGCAGTTTACGACAGGGATTTTATGGCTACACCTTC | CASSLRQGFYGYTF
NA | TRBD2 | TRBJ2-1 | TRBV11-2 | TGTGCCAGCAGCGGGACTAGCGGGAGCCATGAGCAGTTCTTC | CASSGTSGSHEQFF
NA | NA | TRBJ2-7 | TRBV7-9 | TGTGCCAGCAGCCTGAGTCTAGCGCCCTACGAGCAGTACTTC | CASSLSLAPYEQYF
many | TRBD2 | TRBJ2-3 | TRBV28 | TGTGCCAGCACCTCAGGGACTAGATCCCCAGATACGCAGTATTTT | CASTSGTRSPDTQYF
NA | TRBD2 | TRBJ2-7 | TRBV11-3 | TGTGCCAGCAGCAGGGGAGGGGACGAGCAGTACTTC | CASSRGGDEQYF
NA | TRBD2 | TRBJ2-7 | TRBV14 | TGTGCCAGCAGCCAAATGGGGACTAAAACCTACGAGCAGTACTTC | CASSQMGTKTYEQYF
NA | TRBD2 | TRBJ2-2 | TRBV5-1 | TGCGCCAGCAGCTTACGAGGGCTAGCGGGAGTCAGGCCGAACACCGGGGAGCTGTTTTTT | CASSLRGLAGVRPNTGELFF
NA | TRBD1 | TRBJ2-5 | TRBV29-1 | TGCAGCGCAATGGACAGGGGGCGCGAAGAGACCCAGTACTTC | CSAMDRGREETQYF
once | NA | TRBJ2-2 | TRBV28 | TGTGCCAGCAGTTTCCCCGGGACTGCAACCGGGGAGCTGTTTTTT | CASSFPGTATGELFF
NA | NA | TRBJ2-5 | TRBV29-1 | TGCAGCGTTCAACGAGGGATGGAGACCCAGTACTTC | CSVQRGMETQYF
NA | TRBD2 | TRBJ2-7 | TRBV7-2 | TGTGCCAGCAGCTGGACTAGCGGGCCCTACGAGCAGTACTTC | CASSWTSGPYEQYF
few | NA | TRBJ2-1 | TRBV11-3 | TGTGCCAGCAGCGCACTACAGGGCAATGAGCAGTTCTTC | CASSALQGNEQFF
NA | NA | TRBJ2-5 | TRBV30 | TGTGCCTGGGATACAGGGCAAGAGACCCAGTACTTC | CAWDTGQETQYF
NA | TRBD2 | TRBJ2-7 | TRBV10-3 | TGTGCCTCGGGTGCGGGGGACTACGAGCAGTACTTC | CASGAGDYEQYF
once | NA | TRBJ2-5 | TRBV12-3/TRBV12-4 | TGTGCCAGCAGTTTTACCGGAGAAGAGACCCAGTACTTC | CASSFTGEETQYF
NA | TRBD2 | TRBJ2-1 | TRBV18 | TGTGCCAGCTCCCCTCTAGCGGGATTTGGTAATGAGCAGTTCTTC | CASSPLAGFGNEQFF
NA | NA | TRBJ1-2 | TRBV28 | TGTGCCAGCAGAGACAGTACAAACTATGGCTACACCTTC | CASRDSTNYGYTF
once | NA | TRBJ2-1 | TRBV15 | TGTGCCACCAGCAGAGTGACTTACAATGAGCAGTTCTTC | CATSRVTYNEQFF
NA | TRBD2 | TRBJ2-7 | TRBV28 | TGTGCCAGCAGCAGACTAGCGGGAGGAAAATACTACGAGCAGTACTTC | CASSRLAGGKYYEQYF
once | TRBD1 | TRBJ1-1 | TRBV6-5 | TGTGCCAGCAGTTACGACCGGGACAGGAACACTGAAGCTTTCTTT | CASSYDRDRNTEAFF
NA | NA | TRBJ1-3 | TRBV6-5 | TGTGCCAGCAGCACGGTGCGCTCTGGAAACACCATATATTTT | CASSTVRSGNTIYF
NA | TRBD2 | TRBJ2-3 | TRBV6-2/TRBV6-3 | TGTGCCAGCAGTATATCACTAGCGGGAACAACAGATACGCAGTATTTT | CASSISLAGTTDTQYF
NA | TRBD2 | TRBJ2-5 | TRBV7-2 | TGTGCCAGCAGCTTAGGACTAGCGGAAGAGACCCAGTACTTC | CASSLGLAEETQYF
NA | NA | TRBJ1-3 | TRBV5-6 | TGTGCCAGCAGCCGTGGTGACAGACCCCAGACTGGAAACACCATATATTTT | CASSRGDRPQTGNTIYF
few | NA | TRBJ2-2 | TRBV5-5 | TGTGCCAGCAGCCTAGGAGGGACGGGCGGGGAGCTGTTTTTT | CASSLGGTGGELFF
NA | NA | TRBJ2-1 | TRBV5-4 | TGTGCCAGCAGAGGACAGATAAGGGACAATGAGCAGTTCTTC | CASRGQIRDNEQFF
once | NA | TRBJ2-1 | TRBV5-1 | TGCGCCAGCAGCTTGGGCCAGTTTGGTGATGAGCAGTTCTTC | CASSLGQFGDEQFF
NA | TRBD2 | TRBJ2-3 | TRBV19 | TGTGCCAGTAGTACCACTAGCGCAGATACGCAGTATTTT | CASSTTSADTQYF
NA | TRBD2 | TRBJ2-3 | TRBV5-1 | TGCGCCAGCAGTACTAGCGGGAGCCGTACAGATACGCAGTATTTT | CASSTSGSRTDTQYF
NA | TRBD2 | TRBJ2-7 | TRBV28 | TGTGCCAGCAGCCAAATCACCCTAGCGGGAGGGTTACCCTACGTGCAGTACTTC | CASSQITLAGGLPYVQYF
NA | NA | TRBJ1-5 | TRBV6-5 | TGTGCCAGCACCGCCCTGGCGGCTAATCAGCCCCAGCATTTT | CASTALAANQPQHF
once | TRBD1 | TRBJ2-2 | TRBV28 | TGTGCCAGCAGTTTGGGGGACAGGAACACCGGGGAGCTGTTTTTT | CASSLGDRNTGELFF
NA | NA | TRBJ1-1 | TRBV10-3 | TGTGCCATCACCGCCGGGAACACTGAAGCTTTCTTT | CAITAGNTEAFF
NA | NA | TRBJ2-5 | TRBV5-1 | TGCGCCAGCAGCTTACAGGGCTCCCAAGAGACCCAGTACTTC | CASSLQGSQETQYF
NA | NA | TRBJ1-6 | TRBV6-1 | TGTGCCAGCAGTGAAGGACTTCCATATAATTCACCCCTCCACTTT | CASSEGLPYNSPLHF
NA | NA | TRBJ2-3 | TRBV29-1 | TGCAGCGTTGAAGATCTAAGGGGTGGCGTGGCAGATACGCAGTATTTT | CSVEDLRGGVADTQYF
many | TRBD1 | TRBJ1-5 | TRBV10-3 | TGTGCCATCAGTACGACAGGGAATCAGCCCCAGCATTTT | CAISTTGNQPQHF
NA | TRBD2 | TRBJ2-2 | TRBV10-2 | TGCGCCAGCAGTGGACTAGCGGGAGTCACCGGGGAGCTGTTTTTT | CASSGLAGVTGELFF
NA | NA | TRBJ1-1 | TRBV3-1/TRBV3-2 | TGTGCCAGCAGCCAAGGAGCTTTTACTGAAGCTTTCTTT | CASSQGAFTEAFF
NA | NA | TRBJ1-3 | TRBV3-1/TRBV3-2 | TGTGCCAGCAGCCAAAGACAGGGAAACACCATATATTTT | CASSQRQGNTIYF
NA | TRBD1 | TRBJ2-3 | TRBV6-6 | TGTGCCACGACGGACAGGGCCACAGATACGCAGTATTTT | CATTDRATDTQYF
NA | TRBD1 | TRBJ2-2 | TRBV7-2 | TGTGCCAGCAGCTTAGGGCCACAGGGGGGAACGAACACCGGGGAGCTGTTTTTT | CASSLGPQGGTNTGELFF
NA | NA | TRBJ1-4 | TRBV6-1 | TGTGCCAGCAGTGAAACCCGGGGACAAAGTTCTGAAAAACTGTTTTTT | CASSETRGQSSEKLFF
NA | TRBD1 | TRBJ1-1 | TRBV19 | TGTGCCAGTAGTAAGCCCCAACAGGGGATCACTGAAGCTTTCTTT | CASSKPQQGITEAFF
NA | NA | TRBJ1-1 | TRBV15 | TGTGCCACCAGCAGAGTAGCGGGGATGCCGAACACTGAAGCTTTCTTT | CATSRVAGMPNTEAFF
NA | TRBD2 | TRBJ2-1 | TRBV2 | TGTGCCAGCAGTGAACGTGGACTAGCGCCGTACAATGAGCAGTTCTTC | CASSERGLAPYNEQFF
NA | TRBD1 | TRBJ2-4 | TRBV7-2 | TGTGCCAGCAGCTCCCGGGACAGAAACATTCAGTACTTC | CASSSRDRNIQYF
NA | NA | TRBJ1-2 | TRBV7-9 | TGTGCCAGCAGCTCCCAACAGGTTCCCTATGGCTACACCTTC | CASSSQQVPYGYTF
once | NA | TRBJ1-2 | TRBV11-3 | TGTGCCAGCAGCTTCAATACGGGTACCGCTTCCTATGGCTACACCTTC | CASSFNTGTASYGYTF
NA | TRBD2 | TRBJ2-2 | TRBV5-5 | TGTGCCAGCAGCCCCGGACTAGCGGGAGTCCAAACCGGGGAGCTGTTTTTT | CASSPGLAGVQTGELFF
NA | NA | TRBJ1-2 | TRBV9 | TGTGCCAGCAGCGGCGCCTGGGCCCAGGACTATGGCTACACCTTC | CASSGAWAQDYGYTF
NA | TRBD2 | TRBJ2-2 | TRBV9 | TGTGCCAGCAGCCCTGCAGCGGGATTTGCCGGGGAGCTGTTTTTT | CASSPAAGFAGELFF
once | NA | TRBJ2-7 | TRBV18 | TGTGCCAGCTCACCACCGGGCCTTAATTCCTACGAGCAGTACTTC | CASSPPGLNSYEQYF